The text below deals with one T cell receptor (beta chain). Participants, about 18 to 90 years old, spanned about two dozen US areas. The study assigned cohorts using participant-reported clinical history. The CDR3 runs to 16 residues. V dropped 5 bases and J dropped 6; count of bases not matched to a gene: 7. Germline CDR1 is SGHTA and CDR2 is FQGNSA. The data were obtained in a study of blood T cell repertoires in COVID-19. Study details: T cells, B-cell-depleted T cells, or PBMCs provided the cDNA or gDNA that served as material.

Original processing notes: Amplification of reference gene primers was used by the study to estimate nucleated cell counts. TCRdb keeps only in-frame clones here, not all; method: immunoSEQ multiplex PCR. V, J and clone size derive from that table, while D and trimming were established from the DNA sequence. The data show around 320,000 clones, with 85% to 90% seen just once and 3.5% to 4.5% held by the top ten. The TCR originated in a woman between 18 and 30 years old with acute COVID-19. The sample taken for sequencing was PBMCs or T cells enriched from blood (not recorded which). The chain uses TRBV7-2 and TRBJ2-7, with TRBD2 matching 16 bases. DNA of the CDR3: TGTGCCAGCAGCGCCGGGACTAGCGGGAGGGGGTCCGAGCAGTACTTC. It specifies CASSAGTSGRGSEQYF.